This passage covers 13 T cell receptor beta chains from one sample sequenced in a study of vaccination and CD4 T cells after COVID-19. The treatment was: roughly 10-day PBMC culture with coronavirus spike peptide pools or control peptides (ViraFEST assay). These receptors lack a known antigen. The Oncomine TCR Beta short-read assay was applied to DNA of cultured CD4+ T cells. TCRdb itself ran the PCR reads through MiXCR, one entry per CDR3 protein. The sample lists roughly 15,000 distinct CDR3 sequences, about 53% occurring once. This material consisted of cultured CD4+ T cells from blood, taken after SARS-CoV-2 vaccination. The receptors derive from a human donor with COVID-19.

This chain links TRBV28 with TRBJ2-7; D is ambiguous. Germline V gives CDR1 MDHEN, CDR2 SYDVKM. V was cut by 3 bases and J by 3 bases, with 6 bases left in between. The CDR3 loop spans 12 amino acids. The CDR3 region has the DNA TGTGCCAGCAGTTTGACGTTCTACGAGCAGTACTTC. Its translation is CASSLTFYEQYF.

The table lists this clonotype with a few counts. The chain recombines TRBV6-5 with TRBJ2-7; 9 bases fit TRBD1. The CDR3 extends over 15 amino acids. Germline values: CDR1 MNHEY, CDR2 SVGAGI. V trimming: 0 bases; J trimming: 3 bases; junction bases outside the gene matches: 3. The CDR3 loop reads CASSYSPGQGYEQYF. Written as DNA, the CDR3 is TGTGCCAGCAGTTACTCGCCGGGACAGGGCTACGAGCAGTACTTC.

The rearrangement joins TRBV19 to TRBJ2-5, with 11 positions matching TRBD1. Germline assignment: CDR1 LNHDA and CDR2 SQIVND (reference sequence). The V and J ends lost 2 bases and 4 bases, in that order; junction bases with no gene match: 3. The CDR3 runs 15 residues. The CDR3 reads CASSIQGQGGETQYF. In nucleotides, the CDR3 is TGTGCCAGTAGTATACAGGGACAGGGGGGAGAGACCCAGTACTTC.

The chain's CDR3 is CSASVPGKDAYEQYF. Written as DNA, the CDR3 is TGCAGTGCTAGCGTACCAGGGAAGGACGCCTACGAGCAGTACTTC. The chain carries TRBV20-1 and TRBJ2-7; D might be TRBD1 (5 bases). CDR3 length equals 15 residues. The germline gives CDR1 DFQATT, CDR2 SNEGSKA (reference sequence). V was shortened by 3 bases and J by 2 bases, with 17 bases between the two germline ends.

The CDR3 reads CAWSETGDQPQHF. The CDR3 nucleotides read TGTGCCTGGAGTGAGACCGGCGATCAGCCCCAGCATTTT. The genes are TRBV30 and TRBJ1-5; no clear D. Germline CDR1 reads GTSNPN; CDR2 reads SVGIG (reference sequence). The CDR3 contains 13 residues. Trimming took 1 base from V and 5 from J, leaving 9 bases between them.

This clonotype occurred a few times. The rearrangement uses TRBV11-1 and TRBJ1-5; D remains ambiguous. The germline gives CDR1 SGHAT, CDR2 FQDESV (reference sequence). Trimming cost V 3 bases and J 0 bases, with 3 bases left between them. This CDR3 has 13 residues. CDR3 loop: CASSLNSNQPQHF. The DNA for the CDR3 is TGTGCCAGCAGCTTGAATAGCAATCAGCCCCAGCATTTT.

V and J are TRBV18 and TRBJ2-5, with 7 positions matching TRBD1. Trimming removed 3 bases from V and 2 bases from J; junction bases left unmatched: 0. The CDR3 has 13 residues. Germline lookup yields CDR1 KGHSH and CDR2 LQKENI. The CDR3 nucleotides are TGTGCCAGCTCACCGGGACAGCAAGAGACCCAGTACTTC. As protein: CASSPGQQETQYF.

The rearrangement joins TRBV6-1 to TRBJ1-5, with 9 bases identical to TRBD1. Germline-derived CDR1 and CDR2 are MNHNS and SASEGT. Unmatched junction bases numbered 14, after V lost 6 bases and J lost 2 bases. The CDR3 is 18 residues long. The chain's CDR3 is CASRPGQGGMQGNQPQHF. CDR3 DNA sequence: TGTGCCAGCAGACCGGGACAGGGAGGGATGCAGGGCAATCAGCCCCAGCATTTT.

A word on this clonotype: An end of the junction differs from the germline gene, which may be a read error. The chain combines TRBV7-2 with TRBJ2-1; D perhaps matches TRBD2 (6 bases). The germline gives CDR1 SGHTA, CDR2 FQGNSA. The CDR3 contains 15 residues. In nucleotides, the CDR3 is TGTGCCAGCAGCTTAGATAGCGGCTCCTACAACGAGCAGTTCTTC. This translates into CASSLDSGSYNEQFF.

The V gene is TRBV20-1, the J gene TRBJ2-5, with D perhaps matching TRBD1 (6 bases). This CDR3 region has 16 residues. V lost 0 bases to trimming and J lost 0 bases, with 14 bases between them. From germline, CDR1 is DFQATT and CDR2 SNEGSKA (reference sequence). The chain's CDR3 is CSARDPTGWYQETQYF. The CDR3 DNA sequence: TGCAGTGCTAGAGATCCAACAGGGTGGTACCAAGAGACCCAGTACTTC.

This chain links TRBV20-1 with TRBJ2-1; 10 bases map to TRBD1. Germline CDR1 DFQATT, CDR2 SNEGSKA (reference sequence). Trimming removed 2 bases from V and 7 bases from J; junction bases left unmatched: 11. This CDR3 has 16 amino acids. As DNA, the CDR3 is TGCAGTGCTAGATTTCCCCGGACAGGGGGTCGAAATGAGCAGTTCTTC. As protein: CSARFPRTGGRNEQFF.

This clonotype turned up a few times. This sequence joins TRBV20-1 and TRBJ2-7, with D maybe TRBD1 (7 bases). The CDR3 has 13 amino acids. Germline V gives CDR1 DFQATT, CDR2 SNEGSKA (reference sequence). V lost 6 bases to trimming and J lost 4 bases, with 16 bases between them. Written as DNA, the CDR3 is TGCAGTGCGCGGGACAGCGAGCGGTACGAGCAGTACTTC. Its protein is CSARDSERYEQYF.

The CDR3 DNA follows: TGCAGTGCTAAAACAGGGCTGGGTAATGAAAAACTGTTTTTT. This translates into CSAKTGLGNEKLFF. The V gene is TRBV20-1, the J gene TRBJ1-4; D is perhaps TRBD1 (6 bases). Germline V gene sequence: CDR1 DFQATT, CDR2 SNEGSKA (reference sequence). This CDR3 has 14 amino acids. V lost 4 bases to trimming and J lost 4 bases, with 13 bases between them.